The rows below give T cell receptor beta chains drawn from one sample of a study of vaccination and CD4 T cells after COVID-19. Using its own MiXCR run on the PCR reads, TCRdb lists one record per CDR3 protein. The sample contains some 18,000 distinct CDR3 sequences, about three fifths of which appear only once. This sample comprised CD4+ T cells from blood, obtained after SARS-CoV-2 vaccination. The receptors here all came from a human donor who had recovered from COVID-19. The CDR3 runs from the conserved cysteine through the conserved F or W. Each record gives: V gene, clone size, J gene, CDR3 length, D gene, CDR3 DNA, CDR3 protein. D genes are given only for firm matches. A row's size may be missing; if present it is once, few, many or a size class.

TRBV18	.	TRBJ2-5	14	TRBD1	TGTGCCAGCTCACCTGACAGGGGACAAGAGACCCAGTACTTC	CASSPDRGQETQYF
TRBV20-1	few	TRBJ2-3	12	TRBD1	TGCAGTGCAAACAGGGGGCCAGATACGCAGTATTTT	CSANRGPDTQYF
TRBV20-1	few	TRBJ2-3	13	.	TGCAGTGCTAGAGGGCTAGCTGTAGATACGCAGTATTTT	CSARGLAVDTQYF
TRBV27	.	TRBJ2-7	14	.	TGTGCCAGCAGTTCCCTGGACAAGACCTACGAGCAGTACTTC	CASSSLDKTYEQYF
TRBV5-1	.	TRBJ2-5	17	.	TGCGCCAGCAGCCCATTCTCGGGCGGAGGGTACCAAGAGACCCAGTACTTC	CASSPFSGGGYQETQYF
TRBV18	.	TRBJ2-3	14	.	TGTGCCAGCTCACCCCCGACACACACAGATACGCAGTATTTT	CASSPPTHTDTQYF
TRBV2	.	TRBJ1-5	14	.	TGTGCCAGCAGGGCCGAGGGGGGCGACTTGACCCAGCATTTT	CASRAEGGDLTQHF
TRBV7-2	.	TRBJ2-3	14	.	TGTGCCAGCAGCTTAATAGCGGTCACAGATACGCAGTATTTT	CASSLIAVTDTQYF
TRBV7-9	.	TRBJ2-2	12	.	TGTGCCAGCAGCGTGAACACCGGGGAGCTGTTTTTT	CASSVNTGELFF
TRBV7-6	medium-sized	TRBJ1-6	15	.	TGTGCCAGCAGCTTAGCGGCAGGGACGGGTTCACCCCTCCACTTT	CASSLAAGTGSPLHF
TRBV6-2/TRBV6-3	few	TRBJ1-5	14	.	TGTGCCAGCAGTTACTCACTCCCAAATCAGCCCCAGCATTTT	CASSYSLPNQPQHF
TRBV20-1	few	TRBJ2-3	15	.	TGCAGTGCTCCGCGACTAGTCCAAGGCACAGATACGCAGTATTTT	CSAPRLVQGTDTQYF
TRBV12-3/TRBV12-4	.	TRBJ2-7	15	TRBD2	TGTGCCAGCAGCAGCCCTAGCGGCACCAGCTACGAGCAGTACTTC	CASSSPSGTSYEQYF
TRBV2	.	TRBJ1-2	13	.	TGTGCCAGCAGTTACAGGGTTGACTATGGCTACACCTTC	CASSYRVDYGYTF
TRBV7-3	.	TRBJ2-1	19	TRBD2	TGTGCCAGCAGCTTAAGGGCATTGAGCGGGAGGGCCAGGGGCAATGAGCAGTTCTTC	CASSLRALSGRARGNEQFF
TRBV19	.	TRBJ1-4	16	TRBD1	TGTGCCAGTAGCCAAGGACAGGGGCAAAGGATTGAAAAACTGTTTTTT	CASSQGQGQRIEKLFF
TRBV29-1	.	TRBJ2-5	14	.	TGCAGCGCCGATGAGGGGGGGAGCCAAGAGACCCAGTACTTC	CSADEGGSQETQYF
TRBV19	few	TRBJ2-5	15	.	TGTGCCAGTACCAACAGGGCTAGCCCCTGGGAGACCCAGTACTTC	CASTNRASPWETQYF
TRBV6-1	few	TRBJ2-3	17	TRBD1	TGTGCCAGCAGTCCCATCCCCGGGACAGGGAGCACAGATACGCAGTATTTT	CASSPIPGTGSTDTQYF
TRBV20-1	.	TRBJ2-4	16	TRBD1	TGCAGTGCTAGGGACCTCGGGACAGGGGGCTTCGGCATTCAGTACTTC	CSARDLGTGGFGIQYF
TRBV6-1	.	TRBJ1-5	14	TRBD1	TGTGCCAGCAGTGAAATGGCAGGGGGCCAGCCCCAGCATTTT	CASSEMAGGQPQHF
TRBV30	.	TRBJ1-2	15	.	TGTGCCTGGACCCTAACGAGGGGTACTAACTATGGCTACACCTTC	CAWTLTRGTNYGYTF
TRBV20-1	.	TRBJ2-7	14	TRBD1	TGCAGTGCTAGGCCGGACAGGAGTGACTACGAGCAGTACTTC	CSARPDRSDYEQYF
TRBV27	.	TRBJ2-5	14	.	TGTGCCAGCAGCCCCTCGGCCCATCAAGAGACCCAGTACTTC	CASSPSAHQETQYF
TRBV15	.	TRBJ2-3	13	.	TGTGCCACCAGCAGTGAAAGCACAGATACGCAGTATTTT	CATSSESTDTQYF
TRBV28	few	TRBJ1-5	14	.	TGTGCCAGCAGTTTGCGGGGTAGCAATCAGCCCCAGCATTTT	CASSLRGSNQPQHF
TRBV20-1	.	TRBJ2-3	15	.	TGCAGTGCTAGTGTTTCCGGGAGTGAAACAGATACGCAGTATTTT	CSASVSGSETDTQYF
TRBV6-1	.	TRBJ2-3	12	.	TGTGCCAGCAGTGACGTGGGATATACGCAGTATTTT	CASSDVGYTQYF
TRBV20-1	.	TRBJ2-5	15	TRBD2	TGCAGTGCTTTTACTAGCGCCCGTCAGGGAGAGACCCAGTACTTC	CSAFTSARQGETQYF
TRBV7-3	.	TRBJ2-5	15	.	TGTGCCAGCAGCCTCCAACGCAGTACGCAAGAGACCCAGTACTTC	CASSLQRSTQETQYF
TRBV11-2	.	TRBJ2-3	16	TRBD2	TGTGCCAGCGGGAACATAGCGGGAGAGGTCACAGATACGCAGTATTTT	CASGNIAGEVTDTQYF
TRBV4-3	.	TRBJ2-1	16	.	TGCGCCAGCAGCCAAGACACAGGGCCAATCTACAATGAGCAGTTCTTC	CASSQDTGPIYNEQFF
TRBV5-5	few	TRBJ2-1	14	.	TGTGCCAGCAGCCCCGGTTGGTCTGGGAATGAGCAGTTCTTC	CASSPGWSGNEQFF
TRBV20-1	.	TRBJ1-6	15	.	TGCAGTGCTAGAGTCCCCAGCTCCTATAATTCACCCCTCCACTTT	CSARVPSSYNSPLHF
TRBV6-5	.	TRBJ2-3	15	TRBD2	TGTGCCAGCAGTTCTACTAGCGGGGACCCAGATACGCAGTATTTT	CASSSTSGDPDTQYF
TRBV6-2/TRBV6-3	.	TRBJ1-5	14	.	TGTGCCAGCAGTTACAGCCGGGGAGCTCAGCCCCAGCATTTT	CASSYSRGAQPQHF
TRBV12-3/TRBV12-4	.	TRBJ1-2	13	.	TGTGCCAGCAGTTTAGCCCCGGGAAGCGGCTACACCTTC	CASSLAPGSGYTF
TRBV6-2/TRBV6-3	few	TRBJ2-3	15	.	TGTGCCAGCACTTCCACGGACCCCACGGCAGATACGCAGTATTTT	CASTSTDPTADTQYF
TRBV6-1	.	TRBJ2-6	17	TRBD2	TGTGCCAGCAGCATGGGGCTAGCGGGAGCAGGGGCCAACGTCCTGACTTTC	CASSMGLAGAGANVLTF
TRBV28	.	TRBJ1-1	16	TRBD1	TGTGCCAGCAGTTTTCTCTCAGGGGGCGCTTACACTGAAGCTTTCTTT	CASSFLSGGAYTEAFF
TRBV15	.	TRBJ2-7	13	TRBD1	TGTGCCACCAGCCGTACAGGGGGCTACGAGCGGTACTTC	CATSRTGGYERYF